These T cell receptor beta chains were read from a single sample in a study of blood T cell repertoires in COVID-19. Only in-frame clones appear in the TCRdb table, and some are missing; sequencing was by immunoSEQ multiplex PCR. The sample yields around 62,000 clones, roughly 92% seen once. Material: peripheral blood. These receptors were collected from a man between 65 and 85 years old with active COVID-19. The CDR3 runs from the conserved cysteine through the conserved F or W. D genes are given only for firm matches. Size tells how often a clone was seen (once, few, many) or the class of an expanded clone, and some rows leave it out.

NA	TRBJ2-4	NA	TRBV27	CASSLSGHLAKNIQYF	TGTGCCAGCAGTTTATCTGGACACCTAGCCAAAAACATTCAGTACTTC
TRBD1	TRBJ1-4	NA	TRBV25-1	CASRKQGSNEKLFF	TGTGCCAGCAGAAAACAGGGGTCGAATGAAAAACTGTTTTTT
TRBD2	TRBJ2-3	NA	TRBV19	CASSEGASGDTDTQYF	TGTGCCAGTAGTGAAGGAGCTAGCGGGGACACAGATACGCAGTATTTT
NA	TRBJ1-1	NA	TRBV7-8	CAGSLGLAGKYTEAFF	TGTGCCGGCAGCTTAGGATTGGCGGGGAAGTACACTGAAGCTTTCTTT
NA	TRBJ1-3	NA	TRBV5-4	CASSLDMSSGNTIYF	TGTGCCAGCAGCTTGGATATGAGCTCTGGAAACACCATATATTTT
TRBD2	TRBJ2-1	NA	TRBV12-3/TRBV12-4	CASRSGGGRGQFF	TGTGCCAGCAGGAGCGGGGGCGGCCGAGGGCAGTTCTTC
TRBD2	TRBJ2-5	NA	TRBV5-8	CASSFRSGGQETQYF	TGTGCCAGCAGCTTCCGCAGCGGGGGACAAGAGACCCAGTACTTC
TRBD2	TRBJ2-3	NA	TRBV20-1	CSASTSGVTDTQYF	TGCAGTGCTAGTACTAGCGGGGTAACAGATACGCAGTATTTT
NA	TRBJ2-5	NA	TRBV4-1	CASSRVEGPQETQYF	TGCGCCAGCAGCCGTGTTGAGGGTCCCCAAGAGACCCAGTACTTC
TRBD1	TRBJ2-7	NA	TRBV7-9	CASSTDRVVENYEQYF	TGTGCCAGCAGCACCGACAGGGTAGTGGAAAACTACGAGCAGTACTTC
TRBD1	TRBJ2-1	NA	TRBV18	CASSARDRGHHEQFF	TGTGCCAGCTCAGCGCGGGACAGGGGGCATCATGAGCAGTTCTTC
TRBD2	TRBJ2-3	NA	TRBV19	CASRSTGTSESDTQYF	TGTGCCAGTAGGTCAACCGGGACTAGCGAATCAGATACGCAGTATTTT
TRBD1	TRBJ1-6	NA	TRBV7-6	CASSLVAGGSQSPLHF	TGTGCCAGCAGCTTAGTTGCAGGGGGCTCTCAATCACCCCTCCACTTT
NA	TRBJ2-7	NA	TRBV7-6	CASSKGQDSYEQYF	TGTGCCAGCAGCAAGGGACAAGACTCCTACGAGCAGTACTTC
NA	TRBJ1-4	NA	TRBV10-2	CASSDFTATNEKLFF	TGCGCCAGCAGTGATTTTACAGCAACTAATGAAAAACTGTTTTTT
NA	TRBJ2-7	NA	TRBV4-2	CASSQDLGGLYEQYF	TGTGCCAGCAGCCAAGATTTAGGCGGACTCTACGAGCAGTACTTC
NA	TRBJ1-3	NA	TRBV5-1	CASSTDPGNTIYF	TGCGCCAGCAGCACTGATCCGGGAAACACCATATATTTT
NA	TRBJ1-6	NA	TRBV5-4	CASSPRGGMGYNSPLHF	TGTGCCAGCAGCCCCCGGGGGGGAATGGGCTATAATTCACCCCTCCACTTT
NA	TRBJ2-1	NA	TRBV5-8	CASSLEYSVYNEQFF	TGTGCCAGCAGCTTGGAATATTCCGTGTACAATGAGCAGTTCTTC
NA	TRBJ2-1	NA	TRBV7-9	CASSLDGLVYNEQFF	TGTGCCAGCAGCTTAGACGGTCTCGTATACAATGAGCAGTTCTTC
NA	TRBJ1-4	NA	TRBV6-5	CASSYRGFGEKLFF	TGTGCCAGCAGTTACCGGGGATTCGGTGAAAAACTGTTTTTT
TRBD2	TRBJ2-5	NA	TRBV9	CASSAPAGGKGAETQYF	TGTGCCAGCAGCGCCCCAGCGGGGGGGAAAGGGGCGGAGACCCAGTACTTC
TRBD2	TRBJ2-3	NA	TRBV11-1	CASSLAGGLGGDTQYF	TGTGCCAGCAGCTTAGCGGGAGGACTAGGAGGGGATACGCAGTATTTT
NA	TRBJ2-1	NA	TRBV4-2	CASSQDRSSYNEQFF	TGTGCCAGCAGCCAAGACAGAAGCTCCTACAATGAGCAGTTCTTC
NA	TRBJ2-5	NA	TRBV6-6	CASSYSANPIQETQYF	TGTGCCAGCAGTTACTCAGCAAATCCCATCCAAGAGACCCAGTACTTC
NA	TRBJ2-2	NA	TRBV5-6	CASSLVPGVGTGELFF	TGTGCCAGCAGCTTGGTTCCAGGGGTTGGCACCGGGGAGCTGTTTTTT
TRBD2	TRBJ2-1	NA	TRBV9	CASSVEIAGGQSEQFF	TGTGCCAGCAGCGTAGAGATAGCGGGGGGGCAAAGTGAGCAGTTCTTC
TRBD1	TRBJ1-4	NA	TRBV7-6	CASSLAGQGPNEKLFF	TGTGCCAGCAGCTTAGCGGGACAGGGTCCTAATGAAAAACTGTTTTTT
NA	TRBJ2-3	NA	TRBV10-1	CASSTGTDTQYF	TGCGCCAGCAGTACAGGGACAGATACGCAGTATTTT
NA	TRBJ2-2	NA	TRBV24-1	CATSDLTGSRTGELFF	TGTGCCACCAGTGATTTGACAGGGAGTCGCACCGGGGAGCTGTTTTTT
NA	TRBJ1-2	NA	TRBV12-3/TRBV12-4	CASREGYGYGYTF	TGTGCCAGCAGGGAGGGATACGGCTATGGCTACACCTTC
TRBD1	TRBJ1-1	NA	TRBV4-1	CASSQGSTGGPNTEAFF	TGCGCCAGCAGCCAAGGCTCAACAGGGGGCCCGAACACTGAAGCTTTCTTT
NA	TRBJ2-2	NA	TRBV28	CASSILGASTGELFF	TGTGCCAGCAGCATCCTAGGGGCGAGCACCGGGGAGCTGTTTTTT
NA	TRBJ2-1	NA	TRBV7-2	CASSLGSRDNEQFF	TGTGCCAGCAGCTTAGGTTCCAGGGACAATGAGCAGTTCTTC
NA	TRBJ2-5	NA	TRBV29-1	CSVGAGLETQYF	TGCAGCGTTGGAGCAGGCCTAGAGACCCAGTACTTC
NA	TRBJ2-2	NA	TRBV4-2	CASSQVGQSSGELFF	TGTGCCAGCAGCCAAGTGGGACAATCCTCCGGGGAGCTGTTTTTT
TRBD2	TRBJ2-5	NA	TRBV5-1	CASTGLAGPLQETQYF	TGCGCCAGCACGGGACTAGCGGGGCCCCTCCAAGAGACCCAGTACTTC
NA	TRBJ2-2	NA	TRBV5-1	CASSLVLNTGELFF	TGCGCCAGCAGCTTGGTACTTAACACCGGGGAGCTGTTTTTT
NA	TRBJ1-1	NA	TRBV10-3	CAISDRVTEAFF	TGTGCCATCAGTGACAGGGTCACTGAAGCTTTCTTT
NA	TRBJ1-5	NA	TRBV5-8	CASSLDRIRNQPQHF	TGTGCCAGCAGCTTGGACAGGATCCGCAATCAGCCCCAGCATTTT
NA	TRBJ2-1	NA	TRBV5-6	CASRYQGHEQFF	TGTGCCAGCAGATATCAGGGGCATGAGCAGTTCTTC
TRBD1	TRBJ2-1	NA	TRBV18	CASSPPGQRPKYEQFF	TGTGCCAGCTCACCACCGGGACAGCGGCCCAAGTATGAGCAGTTCTTC
TRBD2	TRBJ2-5	once	TRBV9	CASSVLAGVQETQYF	TGTGCCAGCAGCGTATTAGCGGGGGTTCAAGAGACCCAGTACTTC
TRBD1	TRBJ1-3	NA	TRBV2	CATQGGGKAGNTIYF	TGTGCCACCCAAGGAGGGGGCAAGGCTGGAAACACCATATATTTT
NA	TRBJ2-2	NA	TRBV7-7	CASSLQGGLTPGELFF	TGTGCTAGCAGCCTCCAAGGAGGCCTAACACCCGGGGAGCTGTTTTTT
NA	TRBJ2-1	NA	TRBV4-2	CASSQDRAGSSYNEQFF	TGTGCCAGCAGCCAAGACCGGGCGGGGAGCTCCTACAATGAGCAGTTCTTC
TRBD2	TRBJ2-3	NA	TRBV7-3	CASSKTSGGPTDTQYF	TGTGCCAGCAGCAAGACTAGCGGGGGGCCCACAGATACGCAGTATTTT
TRBD2	TRBJ2-3	NA	TRBV3-1/TRBV3-2	CASSHLELADTDTQYF	TGTGCCAGCAGCCACTTGGAACTAGCGGACACAGATACGCAGTATTTT
TRBD2	TRBJ2-2	NA	TRBV3-1/TRBV3-2	CASSRSAGGNTGELFF	TGTGCCAGCAGCCGGAGCGCGGGGGGGAACACCGGGGAGCTGTTTTTT
TRBD2	TRBJ2-5	NA	TRBV5-5	CASSLAASGGPGETQYF	TGTGCCAGCAGCTTGGCCGCTAGCGGGGGGCCAGGGGAGACCCAGTACTTC